Below are 23 T cell receptor beta chains sequenced from a single sample in a study of a mutant IDH1 vaccine in newly diagnosed glioma. No cognate antigen is known for these TCRs. TCRdb's copy holds only in-frame clones and misses some; the assay was immunoSEQ multiplex PCR. The sample has under 45,000 clones, roughly 80% seen once. The time point denotes: week 23, last vaccination. The study gave 300 ug of mutant IDH1 20-mer peptide per vaccine dose, with topical imiquimod. The specimen comprised PBMCs, sampled from a glioma patient whose treatment included an IDH1 peptide vaccine. The receptor source for this set is a woman between 18 and 29 years old with glioma. Some clones in this sample may be carry-over from other donors' samples.

The CDR3 nucleotides are TGCGCCAGCAGCGCAAGGACAGGGGACCAAGAGACCCAGTACTTC. Encoded protein: CASSARTGDQETQYF. The chain links TRBV5-1 to TRBJ2-5; 9 positions match TRBD1. CDR1 SGHRS and CDR2 YFSETQ come from the germline V gene. The CDR3 sequence is 15 residues long. V dropped 4 bases and J dropped 0; count of bases not matched to a gene: 4.

The table lists this clone with a count of one. This chain uses TRBV27 with TRBJ1-2; D possibly corresponds to TRBD1 (6 bases). The CDR3 has 14 residues. CDR1 MNHEY and CDR2 SMNVEV come from the germline V gene (reference sequence). Trimming shortened V by 6 bases and J by 5 bases, and 16 bases separated the two germline ends. This CDR3 reads CASRKQGVLYGYTF. CDR3 in DNA: TGTGCCAGCAGGAAACAGGGTGTTCTGTATGGCTACACCTTC.

The rearrangement joins TRBV19 to TRBJ2-3; D possibly matches TRBD1 or TRBD2 (5 bases each). CDR1 is LNHDA, CDR2 SQIVND, per germline (reference sequence). The V end was cut by 3 bases, the J end by 4 bases, with 11 bases between. The CDR3 consists of 14 residues. The CDR3 loop is CASSIGTAPDTQYF. In DNA form, the CDR3 reads TGTGCCAGTAGTATTGGGACGGCGCCAGATACGCAGTATTTT.

Only a few counts were recorded for this clone. The chain uses TRBV10-3 and TRBJ2-2; 7 positions agree with TRBD1. CDR3 length: 13 amino acids. Germline trimming cut 10 bases from V and 2 bases from J; bases unmatched to any gene: 4. CDR1 is ENHRY and CDR2 is SYGVKD in the germline V gene. The CDR3 sequence is CATGQVNTGELFF. CDR3 sequence (DNA): TGTGCCACCGGACAGGTTAACACCGGGGAGCTGTTTTTT.

This clone was observed a handful of times. The chain employs TRBV6-1 and TRBJ2-5; TRBD2 agrees at 10 bases. Germline V gives CDR1 MNHNS, CDR2 SASEGT. J was trimmed by 2 bases and V by 2 bases; bases with no gene match: 2. The CDR3 runs 15 residues. The CDR3 bases are TGTGCCAGCAGTGAAATAGCGGGGGGTCAAGAGACCCAGTACTTC. Translated: CASSEIAGGQETQYF.

As DNA, the CDR3 is TGTGCCAGCAGTCAGGGGGAGGGTAATTCACCCCTCCACTTT. This codes for CASSQGEGNSPLHF. The chain employs TRBV2 and TRBJ1-6; TRBD1 matches 7 bases. Germline V gene lookup returns CDR1 SNHLY and CDR2 FYNNEI. The CDR3 is 14 residues long. V lost 5 bases to trimming and J lost 6 bases; unmatched junction nucleotides: 4.

V and J are TRBV4-3 and TRBJ2-7; D might be TRBD1 (5 bases). V lost 1 base to trimming and J lost 2 bases, with 9 bases between them. Germline lookup yields CDR1 LGHNA and CDR2 YSLEER. The CDR3 sequence is 14 residues long. The CDR3 spells CASSQVTGTYEQYF. The CDR3 nucleotides are TGCGCCAGCAGCCAAGTCACAGGTACCTACGAGCAGTACTTC.

The chain combines TRBV4-2 with TRBJ1-2, with D unresolved. This CDR3 is built from 15 residues. Per germline, CDR1 LGHNA and CDR2 YNFKEQ. V gave up 5 bases and J gave up 6 bases, with 19 bases separating them. The CDR3 bases are TGTGCCAGCAGCTCCGACTCCCCCATGGTGGATGGCTACACCTTC. Translating gives CASSSDSPMVDGYTF.

The chain carries TRBV30 and TRBJ1-3, with D uncertain. The length of the CDR3 is 12 residues. V was trimmed by 3 bases and J by 8 bases, leaving 11 bases between them. Germline assignment: CDR1 GTSNPN and CDR2 SVGIG (reference sequence). CDR3 amino acids: CAWSPNGYTIYF. CDR3 coding DNA: TGTGCCTGGAGCCCTAACGGATACACCATATATTTT. The whole variable domain, filled in from reference TRBV30 and TRBJ1-3, reads SQTIHQWPATLVQPVGSPLSLECTVEGTSNPNLYWYRQAAGRGLQLLFYSVGIGQISSEVPQNLSASRPQDRQFILSSKKLLLSDSGFYLCAWSPNGYTIYFGEGSWLTVV.

The V call is TRBV9, the J call TRBJ1-1, with D possibly being TRBD1 (5 bases). This CDR3 has 11 residues. CDR1 is SGDLS and CDR2 is YYNGEE in the germline V gene. V lost 7 bases to trimming and J lost 5 bases, with 9 bases between them. The CDR3 reads CASGRGTEAFF. The CDR3 nucleotides read TGTGCCAGCGGACGGGGGACTGAAGCTTTCTTT.

V gene TRBV7-2 combines with J gene TRBJ2-7; perhaps TRBD1 as D (6 bases). This CDR3 has 15 residues. CDR1 is SGHTA and CDR2 is FQGNSA in the germline V gene. Trimming removed 6 bases at V and 2 bases at J, with 17 bases between. Here the CDR3 DNA reads TGTGCCAGCAGTTGGAATGGGGGCGCGGCCTACGAGCAGTACTTC. As protein: CASSWNGGAAYEQYF.

CDR3 residues: CASSQLPRDSYYEQYF. The CDR3 DNA is TGCGCCAGCAGCCAATTACCCCGGGACAGCTACTACGAGCAGTACTTC. The chain uses TRBV4-1 and TRBJ2-7, with 7 bases fitting TRBD1. The length of the CDR3 is 16 residues. Germline loops: CDR1 MGHRA, CDR2 YSYEKL. V was clipped by 2 bases and J by 3 bases; unmatched bases: 10.

This clone was counted a few times. The V and J genes are TRBV29-1 and TRBJ1-1; D unresolved. V lost 6 bases, J lost 3 bases, and 8 bases lay in between. Germline V gene data show CDR1 as SQVTM and CDR2 as ANQGSEA. This CDR3 has 11 amino acids. The CDR3 protein is CSVPRDTEAFF. The CDR3, as DNA: TGCAGCGTCCCAAGGGACACTGAAGCTTTCTTT.

The chain uses TRBV6-6 and TRBJ1-2; 8 bases are a match to TRBD1. This CDR3 has 13 amino acids. From germline, CDR1 is MNHNY and CDR2 SVGAGI (reference sequence). V shed 5 bases and J 6 bases; nucleotides not matched to a gene: 5. CDR3: CASSPTGGDGYTF. DNA of the CDR3: TGTGCCAGCAGTCCAACAGGGGGGGATGGCTACACCTTC.

The V gene is TRBV9, the J gene TRBJ2-2, with 11 nucleotides matching TRBD2. After removal of 0 bases from V and 4 bases from J, the junction contained 14 bases not matched to a gene. This CDR3 comprises 20 residues. In germline, CDR1 is SGDLS, CDR2 YYNGEE. The chain's CDR3 is CASSVGVLAGGPQATGELFF. DNA for the CDR3: TGTGCCAGCAGCGTAGGGGTCTTAGCGGGAGGGCCGCAGGCCACCGGGGAGCTGTTTTTT.

This clone appeared a single time. CDR3 region: CASSDTGTGNTEAFF. CDR3 nucleotides: TGTGCCAGCAGTGACACAGGGACGGGGAACACTGAAGCTTTCTTT. The rearrangement uses TRBV6-1 and TRBJ1-1; a possible D gene is TRBD1 (6 bases). CDR3 size: 15 residues. Germline lookup yields CDR1 MNHNS and CDR2 SASEGT. V gave up 3 bases and J gave up 1 base, with 12 bases separating them.

This clone has only one observation. V gene TRBV19 combines with J gene TRBJ2-7, with D perhaps TRBD1 (5 bases). The V gene lost 3 bases and the J gene lost 6 bases, with 9 bases spanning the gap. Germline-derived CDR1 and CDR2 are LNHDA and SQIVND (reference sequence). This CDR3 contains 12 residues. CDR3 region: CASSIPGREQYF. CDR3 sequence (DNA): TGTGCCAGTAGTATCCCAGGGCGCGAGCAGTACTTC.

The gene calls are TRBV10-1 and TRBJ2-3; 9 nucleotides match TRBD2. The germline gives CDR1 WNHNN, CDR2 SYGVQD (reference sequence). This CDR3 is 15 amino acids long. The junction had 2 bases not matched to a gene; V was cut back by 4 bases and J by 0 bases. This CDR3 reads CASSVTSGSTDTQYF. The CDR3 DNA follows: TGCGCCAGCAGTGTTACTAGCGGGAGCACAGATACGCAGTATTTT.

The rearrangement links TRBV7-2 to TRBJ2-3; D is unclear. V gave up 1 base and J gave up 2 bases, with 4 bases separating them. Germline values: CDR1 SGHTA, CDR2 FQGNSA. There are 13 residues in the CDR3. In DNA, the CDR3 is TGTGCCAGCAGCTTAGATTACACAGATACGCAGTATTTT. Protein: CASSLDYTDTQYF.

The chain carries TRBV4-1 and TRBJ2-7, with D uncertain. V lost 2 bases and J lost 4, with 9 bases in between. The CDR3 has 13 residues. From germline, CDR1 is MGHRA and CDR2 YSYEKL. The CDR3 nucleotides are TGCGCCAGCAGCCAATTCCCAGGATACGAGCAGTACTTC. It translates to CASSQFPGYEQYF.

The V gene is TRBV7-8, the J gene TRBJ2-5; 9 positions agree with TRBD2. The CDR3 is 15 residues long. The V segment lost 3 bases and the J segment 1 base; nucleotides outside the gene matches: 3. Germline CDR1 reads SGHVS; CDR2 reads FQNEAQ. The CDR3 reads CASSFIAGAQETQYF. CDR3 bases: TGTGCCAGCAGCTTCATAGCGGGGGCCCAAGAGACCCAGTACTTC.

V usage is TRBV2 and J usage is TRBJ2-1; 7 bases map to TRBD1. Per the germline V gene, CDR1 is SNHLY and CDR2 is FYNNEI. The CDR3 loop spans 16 amino acids. With V trimmed by 5 bases and J by 9 bases, 16 bases remained unmatched. CDR3 in amino acids: CASSPSLLDRSGEQFF. The CDR3 nucleotides read TGTGCCAGCAGTCCATCCCTATTGGACAGGAGCGGTGAGCAGTTCTTC.

The chain combines TRBV2 with TRBJ2-7, with 8 bases that match TRBD1. Germline CDR1 reads SNHLY; CDR2 reads FYNNEI. J lost 4 bases, V lost 6 bases, and 5 bases had no gene match. The CDR3 covers 13 residues. The DNA of the CDR3 is TGTGCCAGCAGGGGCCAGGGGGCATACGAGCAGTACTTC. Translated: CASRGQGAYEQYF. The variable domain in full, completed from reference TRBV2 and TRBJ2-7, reads EPEVTQTPSHQVTQMGQEVILRCVPISNHLYFYWYRQILGQKVEFLVSFYNNEISEKSEIFDDQFSVERPDGSNFTLKIRSTKLEDSAMYFCASRGQGAYEQYFGPGTRLTVT.